The 32 T cell receptor beta chains listed next were all sequenced from one sample in a study of T cell responses to AZD1222 COVID-19 vaccine. Some clones are missing from TCRdb's copy, which holds only in-frame ones; the method was immunoSEQ multiplex PCR. The profile shows around 110,000 clones, roughly 93% of them singletons. Specimen: peripheral blood, collected 28 days after the second AZD1222 dose. These receptors were taken from an adult who received the AZD1222 COVID-19 vaccine.

The chain is built from TRBV5-3 and TRBJ1-1; weak D call: TRBD1 (5 bases). TRBV5-3 is an open reading frame whose function is uncertain. CDR3 length: 13 amino acids. The V and J ends lost 5 bases and 1 base respectively, with 9 bases between them. DNA for the CDR3: TGTGCCAGAAGTTCGACAGAGAACACTGAAGCTTTCTTT. Its translation is CARSSTENTEAFF.

The genes are TRBV19 and TRBJ1-1; D is unresolved. Trimming left V 8 bases short and J 5 bases short, with 15 bases between. This CDR3 is 13 amino acids long. Germline V gene sequence: CDR1 LNHDA, CDR2 SQIVND (reference sequence). CDR3 residues: CASHDLIGTEAFF. The CDR3 DNA sequence: TGTGCCAGTCACGACTTGATAGGGACTGAAGCTTTCTTT.

The chain employs TRBV5-1 and TRBJ2-5, with D perhaps matching TRBD2 (5 bases). V lost 3 bases, J lost 5 bases, and 14 bases lay in between. Per germline, CDR1 SGHRS and CDR2 YFSETQ. The CDR3 consists of 14 residues. CDR3 region: CASSSLSGGETQYF. In nucleotides, the CDR3 is TGCGCCAGCAGCTCCCTAAGCGGCGGGGAGACCCAGTACTTC.

The chain couples TRBV27 to TRBJ2-2; tentatively, D is TRBD1 (5 bases). This CDR3 has 16 amino acids. Deletions cut 7 bases from V and 5 bases from J, with 20 bases between. The germline V gene encodes CDR1 MNHEY and CDR2 SMNVEV (reference sequence). CDR3 residues: CASIGRVRGTTGELFF. In DNA, the CDR3 is TGTGCCAGCATTGGCAGGGTACGTGGTACGACCGGGGAGCTGTTTTTT.

The V and J genes are TRBV4-1 and TRBJ1-4, with D perhaps TRBD1 (5 bases). Germline CDR1 and CDR2: MGHRA and YSYEKL. V gave up 0 bases and J gave up 0 bases, with 11 bases separating them. The CDR3 runs 17 residues. The CDR3 nucleotides are TGCGCCAGCAGCCAAGATTCGACAGAAGCAACTAATGAAAAACTGTTTTTT. The encoded protein is CASSQDSTEATNEKLFF.

The chain employs TRBV12-2 and TRBJ2-1; the table's D call, TRBD2, was not checked against the DNA. TRBV12-2 is given as a pseudogene. The CDR3 consists of 20 residues. CDR3 bases: TGTGCAAGTCGCTTAGCGTCGGGAACAATAGCGGGCGTCGTCCGAGAAGAGCAGTTCTTC. It translates to CASRLASGTIAGVVREEQFF.

The chain combines TRBV28 with TRBJ1-4; a possible D gene is TRBD1 (5 bases). The CDR3 loop spans 15 amino acids. Trimming pared 3 bases from V and 5 bases from J, leaving 13 bases between. Germline V gives CDR1 MDHEN, CDR2 SYDVKM. The CDR3 loop is CASSFSTAGNEKLFF. The CDR3 DNA follows: TGTGCCAGCAGTTTCTCGACAGCGGGAAATGAAAAACTGTTTTTT.

In DNA form, the CDR3 reads TGTGCCAGCAGTTACGTTGGGACATACCAAGAGACCCAGTACTTC. Protein: CASSYVGTYQETQYF. The genes are TRBV6-5 and TRBJ2-5; tentative D call: TRBD1 (6 bases). V was pared by 2 bases and J by 0 bases, with 10 bases between. The CDR3 loop spans 15 amino acids. Germline V lookup: CDR1 MNHEY, CDR2 SVGAGI.

The rearrangement links TRBV7-9 to TRBJ1-4; 9 bases align to TRBD1. The CDR3 totals 15 residues. CDR1 and CDR2 (germline): SEHNR, FQNEAQ (reference sequence). V dropped 5 bases and J dropped 8; count of bases not matched to a gene: 9. CDR3 bases: TGTGCCAGCAGCCCTGAGACAGGGGGAGGAGAAAAACTGTTTTTT. Amino acids: CASSPETGGGEKLFF.

The chain links TRBV19 to TRBJ1-2; perhaps TRBD1 as D (6 bases). The CDR3 totals 13 residues. The V end was cut by 3 bases, the J end by 6 bases, with 11 bases between. Looked up from germline, CDR1 is LNHDA and CDR2 is SQIVND (reference sequence). The CDR3 sequence: CASSIRGGDGYTF. The CDR3 DNA sequence: TGTGCCAGTAGTATCAGGGGAGGCGATGGCTACACCTTC.

The rearrangement uses TRBV5-5 and TRBJ1-1, with D hard to call. The V gene lost 0 bases and the J gene lost 1 base, with 4 bases spanning the gap. CDR1 is SGHKS, CDR2 YYEKEE, per germline (reference sequence). The CDR3 is made up of 13 amino acids. The CDR3 sequence is CASSLGRNTEAFF. The CDR3 DNA sequence: TGTGCCAGCAGCTTGGGAAGGAACACTGAAGCTTTCTTT. The entire variable domain, with the rest obtained from reference TRBV5-5 and TRBJ1-1, is as follows: DAGVTQSPTHLIKTRGQQVTLRCSPISGHKSVSWYQQVLGQGPQFIFQYYEKEERGRGNFPDRFSARQFPNYSSELNVNALLLGDSALYLCASSLGRNTEAFFGQGTRLTVV.

The chain employs TRBV10-3 and TRBJ1-5, with D uncertain. The CDR3 runs to 13 residues. The germline V gene encodes CDR1 ENHRY and CDR2 SYGVKD. V lost 0 bases, J lost 3 bases, and 3 bases lay in between. In DNA, the CDR3 is TGTGCCATCAGTGAGTCCGCCAATCAGCCCCAGCATTTT. Amino acid sequence: CAISESANQPQHF.

The V call is TRBV28, the J call TRBJ2-5, with D uncertain. The CDR3 covers 13 residues. V was trimmed by 6 bases and J by 0 bases, leaving 8 bases between them. Germline V gene data show CDR1 as MDHEN and CDR2 as SYDVKM. The chain's CDR3 is CASSRPDQETQYF. The CDR3 nucleotides read TGTGCCAGCAGCCGCCCGGACCAAGAGACCCAGTACTTC.

The V and J genes are TRBV4-1 and TRBJ1-1, with D maybe TRBD1 (5 bases). Trimming took 3 bases from V and 9 from J, leaving 23 bases between them. CDR1 is MGHRA and CDR2 is YSYEKL in the germline V gene. The CDR3 consists of 16 residues. In DNA, the CDR3 is TGCGCCAGCAGCCAGCCGGGACGGCTTAATCGGGAGAAAGCTTTCTTT. It yields the protein CASSQPGRLNREKAFF.

The CDR3 bases are TGTGCCAGCTCACGAGGACTAGCTGGGGACAATGAGCAGTTCTTC. The encoded protein is CASSRGLAGDNEQFF. The chain carries TRBV18 and TRBJ2-1; 8 nucleotides align to TRBD2. The V gene's germline CDR1 is KGHSH and CDR2 LQKENI. Trimming cost V 4 bases and J 5 bases; bases outside gene matches: 7. This CDR3 region has 15 residues.

This clone was seen just once. V is TRBV5-5 and J is TRBJ1-2, with 7 bases fitting TRBD1. This CDR3 has 14 residues. CDR1 and CDR2 (germline): SGHKS, YYEKEE (reference sequence). V lost 2 bases and J lost 4; bases outside the gene matches: 5. The CDR3 sequence: CASSFTGEGYGYTF. The CDR3 DNA follows: TGTGCCAGCAGCTTTACAGGGGAGGGCTATGGCTACACCTTC.

V and J are TRBV7-6 and TRBJ1-1; no clear D. In germline, CDR1 is SGHVS, CDR2 FNYEAQ. The CDR3 is 15 amino acids. V shed 2 bases and J shed 0 bases, with 10 bases lying between them. CDR3: CASSLSDSMNTEAFF. The CDR3 nucleotides read TGTGCCAGCAGCTTAAGCGATAGCATGAACACTGAAGCTTTCTTT.

Comments on this clone: Distinct nucleotide sequences in the sample also encode this CDR3. The chain recombines TRBV7-9 with TRBJ2-7, with 8 bases identical to TRBD2. Germline-derived CDR1 and CDR2 are SEHNR and FQNEAQ (reference sequence). The CDR3 totals 18 residues. The ends lost 5 bases at V and 0 bases at J; junction bases unmatched: 15. This chain's CDR3 is CASSPGAREAGGSYEQYF. The CDR3 nucleotides read TGTGCCAGCAGCCCTGGGGCCAGGGAGGCGGGGGGCTCCTACGAGCAGTACTTC.

This clone occurred once. The CDR3 DNA follows: TGCGCCAGCAGGGGACAGGGGTATGATACGCAGTATTTT. It translates to CASRGQGYDTQYF. This chain uses TRBV5-1 with TRBJ2-3, with TRBD1 matching 10 bases. The germline V gene has CDR1 SGHRS and CDR2 YFSETQ. J was trimmed by 6 bases and V by 5 bases; bases with no gene match: 3. The CDR3 totals 13 residues.

V and J are TRBV9 and TRBJ1-3, with 8 bases lining up with TRBD1. V lost 0 bases to trimming and J lost 4 bases; unmatched junction nucleotides: 0. The CDR3 loop spans 14 amino acids. Germline values: CDR1 SGDLS, CDR2 YYNGEE. As DNA, the CDR3 is TGTGCCAGCAGCGTAGGACAGGGGGGAAACACCATATATTTT. Protein sequence: CASSVGQGGNTIYF.

This clone was observed a single time. The rearrangement uses TRBV10-3 and TRBJ2-2, with 7 bases matching TRBD2. The CDR3 covers 15 residues. Germline assignment: CDR1 ENHRY and CDR2 SYGVKD. Losses at the gene ends were 6 bases for V and 6 bases for J; bases not matched to a gene: 10. In DNA, the CDR3 is TGTGCCATCAGATCGACTAGTCGGGGGGCCGGGGAGCTGTTTTTT. It is translated as CAIRSTSRGAGELFF.

This rearrangement joins TRBV27 to TRBJ1-4; D gene unclear. The length of the CDR3 is 15 residues. The germline V gene has CDR1 MNHEY and CDR2 SMNVEV (reference sequence). The V gene lost 4 bases and the J gene lost 0 bases, with 9 bases spanning the gap. The CDR3 here is CASSWIWATNEKLFF. The CDR3 nucleotides read TGTGCCAGCAGTTGGATTTGGGCAACTAATGAAAAACTGTTTTTT.

V usage is TRBV29-1 and J usage is TRBJ2-7; tentative D call: TRBD2 (5 bases). The V end was cut by 6 bases, the J end by 5 bases, with 17 bases between. Per germline, CDR1 SQVTM and CDR2 ANQGSEA. The CDR3 is 13 amino acids. In DNA form, the CDR3 reads TGCAGCGTCGACCGGGATAGCCTCCACGAGCAGTACTTC. Protein sequence: CSVDRDSLHEQYF.

V is TRBV29-1 and J is TRBJ1-1; weak D call: TRBD1 (5 bases). The CDR3 is 13 residues long. Germline V gives CDR1 SQVTM, CDR2 ANQGSEA. The CDR3 DNA reads TGCAGTACACTAGCCGGGACGAACACTGAAGCTTTCTTT. It encodes CSTLAGTNTEAFF.

This chain connects TRBV27 to TRBJ2-7; D is perhaps TRBD1 or TRBD2 (6 bases each). Trimming left V 6 bases short and J 6 bases short, with 21 bases between. This CDR3 spans 15 amino acids. Per germline, CDR1 MNHEY and CDR2 SMNVEV (reference sequence). The DNA for the CDR3 is TGTGCCAGCAGGGGCCGAGGGGGGCGCCGGCTCGAGCAGTACTTC. Its translation: CASRGRGGRRLEQYF.

The chain couples TRBV9 to TRBJ2-4; the match to TRBD2 covers 7 bases. The ends lost 3 bases at V and 8 bases at J; junction bases unmatched: 8. This CDR3 contains 14 residues. Germline assignment: CDR1 SGDLS and CDR2 YYNGEE. The CDR3 region has the DNA TGTGCCAGCAGCGGGGAGGGGAATTGGGACATTCAGTACTTC. Translated, it gives CASSGEGNWDIQYF.

CDR3 loop: CASSSKSGSYNEQFF. The CDR3 bases are TGTGCCAGCAGTTCCAAGAGTGGCTCCTACAATGAGCAGTTCTTC. The chain couples TRBV28 to TRBJ2-1; D not resolved. Trimming removed 4 bases at V and 0 bases at J, with 10 bases between. Germline assignment: CDR1 MDHEN and CDR2 SYDVKM. CDR3 length equals 15 residues.

The chain employs TRBV28 and TRBJ2-1; D is ambiguous. Germline CDR1 MDHEN, CDR2 SYDVKM. This CDR3 contains 11 residues. V lost 6 bases and J 4 bases, leaving 4 bases between the germline ends. CDR3 sequence reads: CASSHYNEQFF. For the CDR3, the DNA is TGTGCCAGCAGCCATTACAATGAGCAGTTCTTC. Based on the CDR3 plus reference TRBV28 and TRBJ2-1, the full variable domain is DVKVTQSSRYLVKRTGEKVFLECVQDMDHENMFWYRQDPGLGLRLIYFSYDVKMKEKGDIPEGYSVSREKKERFSLILESASTNQTSMYLCASSHYNEQFFGPGTRLTVL.

The chain links TRBV28 to TRBJ1-2; no clear D gene. Germline CDR1 reads MDHEN; CDR2 reads SYDVKM. Trimming took 7 bases from V and 3 from J, leaving 12 bases between them. This CDR3 has 13 residues. The CDR3 here is CASKEGLDYGYTF. The DNA of the CDR3 is TGTGCCAGCAAGGAGGGTTTGGACTATGGCTACACCTTC.

The V gene is TRBV7-2, the J gene TRBJ2-7; TRBD2 agrees at 8 bases. The V segment lost 4 bases and the J segment 6 bases; nucleotides outside the gene matches: 11. The CDR3 has 15 residues. Germline CDR1 is SGHTA and CDR2 is FQGNSA. The CDR3 coding sequence is TGTGCCAGCAGCTACCAACCGGGACTAGGGGCCGAGCAGTACTTC. Encoded protein: CASSYQPGLGAEQYF.

This clone showed up just once. This CDR3 is CASSLLQNYEQYF. The DNA of the CDR3 is TGTGCCAGCAGCCTTCTTCAGAACTACGAGCAGTACTTC. The chain uses TRBV3-1 (or the pseudogene TRBV3-2) and TRBJ2-7; unclear D gene. V dropped 4 bases and J dropped 3 bases, with 10 bases sitting between them. Looked up from germline, CDR1 is LGHDT and CDR2 is YNNKEL (reference sequence). This CDR3 spans 13 amino acids.

About this clone: This sample includes further DNA sequences coding for the same CDR3. The V and J genes are TRBV27 and TRBJ1-5; D remains unclear. The CDR3 spans 13 residues. V was cut by 2 bases and J by 0 bases, with 2 bases left in between. Per the germline V gene, CDR1 is MNHEY and CDR2 is SMNVEV (reference sequence). The CDR3 loop reads CASSLGSNQPQHF. The CDR3 DNA reads TGTGCCAGCAGTTTAGGTAGCAATCAGCCCCAGCATTTT.